Described below is a single T cell receptor (beta chain) sequence and its context. It has no known antigen specificity. Per-base qualities were not stored, and no clone one base away is much larger. This sample is part of a study of PD-L1 blockade in urothelial cancer (dated 2017 in TCRdb). About the investigation overall: All patients started therapy in the mid-2010s and received atezolizumab 1,200 mg intravenously every 3 weeks. About nine tenths of the roughly 29 patients were males with bladder-origin urothelial cancer, and 18 of 29 reported a prior smoking history. Patients had an ECOG performance status of 0 or 1 and had received between 0 and 3 prior chemotherapy regimens. Blood samples were analyzed at two time points: 3 weeks after treatment start (second dose) and 6 weeks after treatment start. Blood samples yielded a median of around 150,000 T cells and more than 80,000 unique TCRs, with median clonality 0.080. The study, an exploratory multi-omic analysis, examined somatic, immune and clinical correlates of response to PD-L1 blockade with atezolizumab in urothelial cancer. TCR sequencing covered pretreatment tumor samples and matched, serially collected peripheral blood taken before and after atezolizumab treatment. Progression-free survival longer than 6 months counted as durable clinical benefit, and TCR features were additionally tested against both progression-free and overall survival. In the same patients, whole exome sequencing and RNA sequencing of pretreatment tumors were performed in addition to TCR sequencing. Durable clinical benefit was achieved by nine patients but not by the remaining 20. Pretreatment blood TCR-seq was available for 27 to 30 patients, at least one posttreatment blood collection was obtained for around 25 patients, and tumor TCR-seq was available for around 25 patients.

What this sample's time point label stands for: pretreatment peripheral blood. The cohort comprised approximately 30 patients with locally advanced or metastatic urothelial carcinoma treated at Memorial Sloan Kettering on a trial protocol. Peripheral blood mononuclear cells were collected pretreatment and during treatment, with between 1 and 8 total time points obtained per patient. The Qiagen DNeasy Blood extraction kit was used to purify genomic DNA from total PBMCs and tumor samples. PBMCs were collected pretreatment and during treatment, and were isolated and stored as previously described. To estimate absolute template abundance from read counts, synthetic TCR analog templates were spiked into each PCR. TCRbeta CDR3 regions were amplified from genomic DNA with bias-controlled V and J gene primers using the immunoSEQ assay. Sequencing of rearranged TCRbeta segments was done at approximately 20X coverage. In the authors' own workflow: Clustering was used to correct sequencing errors, and CDR3s were annotated against IMGT to assign V, D and J genes. Out-of-frame and stop-codon sequences were excluded, and only productive TCRbeta rearrangements were used in downstream analyses. Clonality was calculated as one minus the Shannon entropy normalized by the log of the number of unique productive sequences. Clones differing between time points or between blood and tumor were identified by Fisher's exact test with Benjamini-Hochberg correction at adjusted p below 0.01. TCRdb stores this immuneACCESS table with in-frame sequences only. Part of the clones is absent; in the studies checked, under half of the shortfall reflects unresolved V genes, and no reason is known for the rest. The D gene and trimming were derived from the DNA, and the V and J assignments and clone size from that table. Across this sample there are about 87,000 clones, with over 80% seen only once. Around 2% of the sample belongs to the ten largest clones.

Including cysteine and phenylalanine, the CDR3 has 14 amino acids. Of all the DNA, just the CDR3 is kept, 42 bases in frame from base 1. Deletion took 3 bases off V and 4 bases off J, with a span of 12 bases between the germline ends. CDR1 KGHSH and CDR2 LQKENI were looked up in the germline V gene. Here is what the overall study found, with its caveats: Improved progression-free and overall survival was found to be associated with pretreatment peripheral blood TCR clonality below the median. Among patients with durable benefit, tumor-associated TCR clones showed greater expansion in peripheral blood 3 weeks after treatment started (n ≈ 24, p = 0.022). Because the sample size was small (n = 29) and many of the analyses were exploratory, the results are meant to be hypothesis-generating.

The chain links TRBV18 with TRBJ2-5, and the D gene may be TRBD1, 5 bases matching. Sequenced here: PBMCs, sampled around atezolizumab (anti-PD-L1) treatment. The clonotype was recovered from a man in his 60s with urothelial cancer. For the CDR3, the sequence is CASSPTGGAETQYF. Here is the DNA: TGTGCCAGCTCACCTACAGGTGGGGCAGAGACCCAGTACTTC.